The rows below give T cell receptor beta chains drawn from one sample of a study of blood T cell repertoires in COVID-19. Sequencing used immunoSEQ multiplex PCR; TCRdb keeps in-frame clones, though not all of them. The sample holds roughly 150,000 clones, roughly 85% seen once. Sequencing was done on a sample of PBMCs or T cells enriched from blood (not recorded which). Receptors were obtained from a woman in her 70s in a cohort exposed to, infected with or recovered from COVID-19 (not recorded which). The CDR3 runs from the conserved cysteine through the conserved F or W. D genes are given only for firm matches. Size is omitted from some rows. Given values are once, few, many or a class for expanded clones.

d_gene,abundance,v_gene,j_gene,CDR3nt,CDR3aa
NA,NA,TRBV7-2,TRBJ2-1,TGTGCCAGCAGCTCCGGACTGGCCTACAATGAGCAGTTCTTC,CASSSGLAYNEQFF
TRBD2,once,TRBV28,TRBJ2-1,TGTGCCAGCAGTTTGGGTATGGGAGCGGGAGAGACTAGCTCCTACAATGAGCAGTTCTTC,CASSLGMGAGETSSYNEQFF
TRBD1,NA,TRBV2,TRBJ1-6,TGTGCCAGCAGTGGACGAAACTCCGGGACAGGGTTTTCACCCCTCCACTTT,CASSGRNSGTGFSPLHF
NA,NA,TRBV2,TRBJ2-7,TGTGCCAGCAGTCTTCTGGGCCCTGTGTCAGGGGCAGGCGAGCAGTACTTC,CASSLLGPVSGAGEQYF
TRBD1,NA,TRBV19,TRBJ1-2,TGTGCCAGTACTTCTACAGGGGTCCTGAACTATGGCTACACCTTC,CASTSTGVLNYGYTF
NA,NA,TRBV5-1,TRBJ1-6,TGCGCCAGCAGCTCAAGACAGGACTCCTATAATTCACCCCTCCACTTT,CASSSRQDSYNSPLHF
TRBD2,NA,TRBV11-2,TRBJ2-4,TGTGCCAGCTCCAATGGGGCGGGAGGAGCCAAAAACATTCAGTACTTC,CASSNGAGGAKNIQYF
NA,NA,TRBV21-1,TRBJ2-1,TGTGCCAGCAGCAAAGGGGGGGAGACTAGCGGGAGTAACAATGAGCAGTTCTTC,CASSKGGETSGSNNEQFF
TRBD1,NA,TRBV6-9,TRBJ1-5,TGTGCCAGCAGTTCCACGGACAGGGTTGGGGATCAGCCCCAGCATTTT,CASSSTDRVGDQPQHF
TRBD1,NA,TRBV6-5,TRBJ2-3,TGTGCCAGCAGTTTCGAGGGGGCCTACACAGATACGCAGTATTTT,CASSFEGAYTDTQYF
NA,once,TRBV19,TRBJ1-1,TGTGCCAGTAGTGCGTTTGAGGGGGATCCTGAAGCTTTCTTT,CASSAFEGDPEAFF
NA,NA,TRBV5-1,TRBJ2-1,TGCGCCAGCAGCACGACAGCAGCTAACAATGAGCAGTTCTTC,CASSTTAANNEQFF
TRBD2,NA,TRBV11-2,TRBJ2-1,TGTGCCAGCAGCCCCGAACTAGCGGGAGGCAATGAGCAGTTCTTC,CASSPELAGGNEQFF
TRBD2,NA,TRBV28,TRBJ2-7,TGTGCCAGCAGTTTTTACGGGACTAGTGAGAAGTGGGGGTTGGAGGCGCAGTACTTC,CASSFYGTSEKWGLEAQYF
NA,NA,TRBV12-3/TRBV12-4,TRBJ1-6,TGTGCCAGCCGAGGGGGGGGTAATTCACCCCTCCACTTT,CASRGGGNSPLHF
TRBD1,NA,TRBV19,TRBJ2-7,TGTGCCTCCGGGACAGGCCCCTACGAGCAGTACTTC,CASGTGPYEQYF
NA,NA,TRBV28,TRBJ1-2,TGTGCCAGCAGCCCGGAGCTCGCCTATGGCTACACCTTC,CASSPELAYGYTF
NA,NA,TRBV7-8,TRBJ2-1,TGTGCCAGCAGCTTAGAGCCGGGCAATGAGCAGTTCTTC,CASSLEPGNEQFF
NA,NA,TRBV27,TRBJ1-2,TGTGCCAGCAGTGCCAACTCCCACCCGGGGAGCGGGGGCTACACCTTC,CASSANSHPGSGGYTF
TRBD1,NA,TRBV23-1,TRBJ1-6,TGCGCCAGCAATTTCAGGGGGTTACCCTATAATTCACCCCTCCACTTT,CASNFRGLPYNSPLHF
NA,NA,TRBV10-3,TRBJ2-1,TGTGCCATCAGTCCTAACTCCTACAATGAGCAGTTCTTC,CAISPNSYNEQFF
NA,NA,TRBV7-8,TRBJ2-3,TGTGCCAGCAGCCGACGACACACAGATACGCAGTATTTT,CASSRRHTDTQYF
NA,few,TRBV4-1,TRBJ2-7,TGCGCCAGCAGCCAAGATCTAAGGAGGGGACCCTCCTACGAGCAGTACTTC,CASSQDLRRGPSYEQYF
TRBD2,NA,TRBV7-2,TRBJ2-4,TGTGCCAGCAGCTCAACTCCGGGACTAGCGGGAGAGCCAGCTATCTTC,CASSSTPGLAGEPAIF
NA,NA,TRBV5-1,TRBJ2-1,TGCGCCAGCAGCTCTTCTACGGGGAATGAGCAGTTCTTC,CASSSSTGNEQFF
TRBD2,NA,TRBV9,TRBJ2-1,TGTGCCAGCAGCGGAGAAAATCGGGCTAGCGGGATATCATACAATGAGCAGTTCTTC,CASSGENRASGISYNEQFF
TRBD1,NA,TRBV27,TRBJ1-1,TGTGCCAGCAGGGGGACCGGGACAGGGGAAACTGAAGCTTTCTTT,CASRGTGTGETEAFF
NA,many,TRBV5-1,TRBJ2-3,TGCGCCAGCAGCCCGGACTTATGGACAGATACGCAGTATTTT,CASSPDLWTDTQYF
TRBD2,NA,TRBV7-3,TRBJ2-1,TGTGCCAGCAGCTTGGGACTAGCGGCAGACAATGAGCAGTTCTTC,CASSLGLAADNEQFF
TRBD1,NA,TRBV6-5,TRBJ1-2,TGTGCCAGCAGTTCGACCCGGGACAGGGGCCTCTATGGCTACACCTTC,CASSSTRDRGLYGYTF